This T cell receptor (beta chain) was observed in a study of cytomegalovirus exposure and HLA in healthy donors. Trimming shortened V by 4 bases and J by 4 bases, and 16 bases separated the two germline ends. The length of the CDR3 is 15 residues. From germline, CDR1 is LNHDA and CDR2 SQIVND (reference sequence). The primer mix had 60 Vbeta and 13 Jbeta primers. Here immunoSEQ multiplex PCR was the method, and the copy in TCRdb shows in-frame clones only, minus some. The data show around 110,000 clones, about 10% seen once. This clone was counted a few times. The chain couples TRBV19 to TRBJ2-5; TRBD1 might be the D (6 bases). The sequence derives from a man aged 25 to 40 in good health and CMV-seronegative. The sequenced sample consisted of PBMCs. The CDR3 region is CASSTDREGRETQYF. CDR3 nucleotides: TGTGCCAGTAGTACGGACAGAGAAGGTAGAGAGACCCAGTACTTC.